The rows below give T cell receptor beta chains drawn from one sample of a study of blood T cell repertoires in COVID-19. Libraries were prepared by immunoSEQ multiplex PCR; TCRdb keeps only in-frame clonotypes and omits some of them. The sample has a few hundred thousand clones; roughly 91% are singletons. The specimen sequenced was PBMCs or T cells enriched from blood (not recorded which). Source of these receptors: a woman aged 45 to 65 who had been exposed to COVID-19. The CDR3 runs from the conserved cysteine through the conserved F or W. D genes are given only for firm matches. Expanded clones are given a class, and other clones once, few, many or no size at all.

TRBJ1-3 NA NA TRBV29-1 TGCAGCGTTGAAGGGGACATCTCTGGAAACACCATATATTTT CSVEGDISGNTIYF
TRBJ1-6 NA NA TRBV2 TGTGCCAGCGGGATAGGGGTCCAGGGGCCCCTCCACTTT CASGIGVQGPLHF
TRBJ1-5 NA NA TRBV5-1 TGCGCCAGCAGCTTGGTACCCTTAAGGGGTCAGCCCCAGCATTTT CASSLVPLRGQPQHF
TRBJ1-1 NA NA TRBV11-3 TGTGCCAGCAGCCCCGGACAGCAGAACACTGAAGCTTTCTTT CASSPGQQNTEAFF
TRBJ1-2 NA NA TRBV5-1 TGCGCCAGCAGCTTGGCCGGGGATGGCTACACCTTC CASSLAGDGYTF
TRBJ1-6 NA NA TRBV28 TGTGCCAGCACCCCCCAGACACGTCGTAATTCACCCCTCCACTTT CASTPQTRRNSPLHF
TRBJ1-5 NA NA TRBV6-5 TGTGCCAGCAGTTTAGTCGGACAGATAAATCAGCCCCAGCATTTT CASSLVGQINQPQHF
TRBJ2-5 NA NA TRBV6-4 TGTGCCAGCTCCCGATCGTCGGCAGGAGGAGAGACCCAGTACTTC CASSRSSAGGETQYF
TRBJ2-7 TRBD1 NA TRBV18 TGTGCCAGCTCACCCGCAGGACAGGGCTACGAGCAGTACTTC CASSPAGQGYEQYF
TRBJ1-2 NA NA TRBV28 TGTGCCAGCAGTTTACTAAGGGGCGCCGGCTACACCTTC CASSLLRGAGYTF
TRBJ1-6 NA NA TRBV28 TGTGCCAGCAGGGAACAGGTCTATAATTCACCCCTCCACTTT CASREQVYNSPLHF
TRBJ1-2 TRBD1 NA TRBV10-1 TGCGCCAGCAGTCTTCGACAGGGAAACTATGGCTACACCTTC CASSLRQGNYGYTF
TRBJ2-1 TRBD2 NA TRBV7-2 TGTGCCAGCAGCAATAGCGGGGGGGCCTTGGATGAGCAGTTCTTC CASSNSGGALDEQFF
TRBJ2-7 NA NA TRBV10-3 TGTGCCATCAGTGATTCCTTCAGCTACGAGCAGTACTTC CAISDSFSYEQYF
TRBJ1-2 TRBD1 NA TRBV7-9 TGTGCCAGCAGCTTCGGACAGGGCGGTTCTGGCTACACCTTC CASSFGQGGSGYTF
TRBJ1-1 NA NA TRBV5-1 TGCGCCAGCAGCTTGGTTGGTAGAGAAGCTTTCTTT CASSLVGREAFF
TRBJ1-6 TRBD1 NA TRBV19 TGTGCCAGTACCAAAAGGGGACAGGGACTCTATAATTCACCCCTCCACTTT CASTKRGQGLYNSPLHF
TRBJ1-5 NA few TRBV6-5 TGTGCCAGCAGTTACTCCGGGGATCAGCCCCAGCATTTT CASSYSGDQPQHF
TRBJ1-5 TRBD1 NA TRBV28 TGTGCCAGCAGTTTACCGGGGACAGGGGGCAATAGCAATCAGCCCCAGCATTTT CASSLPGTGGNSNQPQHF
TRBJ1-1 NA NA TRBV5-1 TGCGCCAGCAGCTTGGGGGGCGGGGGACCTGAAGCTTTCTTT CASSLGGGGPEAFF
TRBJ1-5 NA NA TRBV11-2 TGTGCCAGCAGCTTAGCTGGCAGCGAGGCCCGAAATCAGCCCCAGCATTTT CASSLAGSEARNQPQHF
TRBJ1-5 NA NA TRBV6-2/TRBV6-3 TGTGCCAGCAGTTACGGTATGGGCAGGGAAAATCAGCCCCAGCATTTT CASSYGMGRENQPQHF
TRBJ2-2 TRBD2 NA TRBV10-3 TGTGCCATCGGCCTAGCGGAAAACACCGGGGAGCTGTTTTTT CAIGLAENTGELFF
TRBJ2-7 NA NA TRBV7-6 TGTGCCAGCTCGTATGGCGGGGGCTCGTACGAGCAGTACTTC CASSYGGGSYEQYF
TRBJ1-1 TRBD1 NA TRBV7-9 TGTGCCAGCAGAGCCCCGGGACAGACGAACACTGAAGCTTTCTTT CASRAPGQTNTEAFF
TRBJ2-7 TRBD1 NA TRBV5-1 TGCGCCAGCAGCTTGGAGGGACAGGGGAACGAGCAGTACTTC CASSLEGQGNEQYF
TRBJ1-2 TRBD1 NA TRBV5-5 TGTGCCAGCAGCTTGGGACAGGGGGCGTACTATGGCTACACCTTC CASSLGQGAYYGYTF